This TCR beta chain originates from a study of Ad26.COV2.S vaccination and SARS-CoV-2 variants. This clone was detected once. The germline CDR1 and CDR2 sequences are LNHNV and YYDKDF (reference sequence). The V segment lost 0 bases and the J segment 3 bases; nucleotides outside the gene matches: 3. The CDR3 consists of 15 residues. Treatment described: some 20 received Ad26.COV2.S at low or high dose, single or two shots; about 5 received placebo; per-sample allocation not given. All samples were drawn on day 63, counting from the first vaccine or placebo injection. Assay: immunoSEQ multiplex PCR; the TCRdb copy retains only in-frame clones and omits some. This table holds 300,000 to 400,000 clones, around 89% found once.

The chain joins TRBV15 to TRBJ2-5; 8 nucleotides align to TRBD2. The origin of this receptor is a person aged 18-65 years who received the Ad26.COV2.S COVID-19 vaccine or a placebo. The sample in question was peripheral blood, obtained in a trial of Ad26.COV2.S vaccine versus placebo. CDR3 protein: CATSRDALAEETQYF. In DNA, the CDR3 is TGTGCCACCAGCAGAGATGCACTAGCGGAAGAGACCCAGTACTTC.